This T cell receptor (beta chain) was recovered during a study of T cell responses to AZD1222 COVID-19 vaccine. This CDR3 is 15 amino acids long. Trimming pared 0 bases from V and 0 bases from J, leaving 6 bases between. Germline V gene data show CDR1 as MNHEY and CDR2 as SVGAGI. Method: immunoSEQ multiplex PCR; TCRdb's copy keeps in-frame clones and lacks some. The table has 53,000 or so clones, roughly 84% seen once. The chain couples TRBV6-5 to TRBJ1-3; D ambiguous. Here the sequenced sample was peripheral blood, taken on day 0 of AZD1222 vaccination. The TCR sequence derives from an adult in good health. For the CDR3, the DNA is TGTGCCAGCAGTTACTCCGGTACCTCTGGAAACACCATATATTTT. It codes for CASSYSGTSGNTIYF.